This T cell receptor beta chain is drawn from a study of blood T cells in healthy people across ages. CDR3 size: 15 residues. The V gene end was trimmed by 5 bases and the J gene end by 7 bases; junction bases not matched to a gene: 7. Germline V gene data show CDR1 as SGHRS and CDR2 as YFSETQ. Primers used in a second PCR of roughly 6 to 11 cycles were a sample-barcoded 5' primer and a J-beta primer mix. Each CDR3 protein is one row after TCRdb ran MiXCR on the 5' RACE reads. The repertoire holds around 870,000 distinct CDR3 sequences, with around 28% as singletons. The rearrangement uses TRBV5-1 and TRBJ2-1; 12 positions agree with TRBD2. The TCR comes from a woman at least 80 years old in good health. Material: blood. The CDR3 nucleotides are TGCGCCAGCAGTCGACTAGCGGGAGAAGTGAATGAGCAGTTCTTC. Translation gives CASSRLAGEVNEQFF. Combining the CDR3 with reference TRBV5-1 and TRBJ2-1 gives the whole variable domain KAGVTQTPRYLIKTRGQQVTLSCSPISGHRSVSWYQQTPGQGLQFLFEYFSETQRNKGNFPGRFSGRQFSNSRSEMNVSTLELGDSALYLCASSRLAGEVNEQFFGPGTRLTVL.